Each of the 10 T cell receptor beta chains below was sequenced from the same sample in a study of post-analysis software for immune sequencing data. General observations from the study: There were five or six TRBV segments more frequent in patients than controls, and TRBV5-6, TRBV5-1 and TRBV20-1 were among them.

Unique molecular identifiers featured in each of the TCR beta cDNA libraries. TCRdb recomputed calls from the PCR reads with MiXCR, one row per CDR3 protein. This table has about 820,000 distinct CDR3 sequences, under 70% appearing once. These TCRs' antigens remain unknown. The sample taken for sequencing was blood. The receptors were sampled from a girl under 18 with multiple sclerosis.

Concerning this clonotype: One junction end disagrees with the germline gene, perhaps due to a read error. The chain couples TRBV20-1 to TRBJ1-2, with no clear D. Germline CDR1 reads DFQATT; CDR2 reads SNEGSKA (reference sequence). The length of the CDR3 is 11 residues. The CDR3 spells CSASWVYDYTF. CDR3 in DNA: TGCAGTGCTAGCTGGGTTTATGACTACACCTTC.

The CDR3 DNA sequence: TGCAGTGCTAGAACCGACAGGGCCTACGAGCAGTACTTC. Translation gives CSARTDRAYEQYF. This chain uses TRBV20-1 with TRBJ2-7; 7 bases are shared with TRBD1. In germline, CDR1 is DFQATT, CDR2 SNEGSKA (reference sequence). This CDR3 spans 13 amino acids. J was trimmed by 2 bases and V by 2 bases; bases with no gene match: 3.

This sequence joins TRBV20-1 and TRBJ2-1; D gene ambiguous. The CDR3 is 17 amino acids. The V end lost 1 base, the J end lost 4 bases, and 20 bases lay between the germline ends. Germline V gene sequence: CDR1 DFQATT, CDR2 SNEGSKA (reference sequence). In DNA, the CDR3 is TGCAGTGCTAGAGGCATCTCGGGCATCTACCTTTACAATGAGCAGTTCTTC. Amino acids: CSARGISGIYLYNEQFF.

This clonotype was seen a few times. The rearrangement joins TRBV11-2 to TRBJ2-7; D possibly corresponds to TRBD1 (7 bases). Looked up from germline, CDR1 is SGHAT and CDR2 is FQNNGV. The CDR3 totals 16 residues. Trimming removed 5 bases at V and 3 bases at J, with 20 bases between. The CDR3 loop reads CASSPTIAGGFYEQYF. DNA of the CDR3: TGTGCCAGCAGCCCGACGATCGCAGGGGGGTTCTACGAGCAGTACTTC.

The CDR3 loop reads CATSDRTRTQYF. DNA for the CDR3: TGTGCCACCAGTGATCGAACGCGTACGCAGTATTTT. The gene calls are TRBV24-1 and TRBJ2-3, with D unresolved. Per the germline V gene, CDR1 is KGHDR and CDR2 is SFDVKD. V was trimmed by 3 bases and J by 8 bases, leaving 8 bases between them. The CDR3 has 12 amino acids.

The V gene is TRBV7-3, the J gene TRBJ1-5; D unclear. Germline V gene lookup returns CDR1 SGHTA and CDR2 FQGTGA. Trimming pared 8 bases from V and 1 base from J, leaving 9 bases between. This CDR3 has 13 residues. The CDR3 coding sequence is TGTGCCAGCTCGGCAGCAAGCAATCAGCCCCAGCATTTT. Residues: CASSAASNQPQHF.

In its sample, this clonotype was seen a few times. Mismatch with germline at one junction end may stem from a read error. The V call is TRBV7-3, the J call TRBJ2-1; 8 bases align to TRBD2. CDR3 length: 15 residues. Germline values: CDR1 SGHTA, CDR2 FQGTGA. The CDR3 DNA is TGCGCCAGCAGCTTGTCCGGGACTAGCTACAATGAGCAGTTCTTC. Translated: CASSLSGTSYNEQFF. Full variable domain (missing parts from reference TRBV7-3 and TRBJ2-1): GAGVSQTPSNKVTEKGKYVELRCDPISGHTALYWYRQSLGQGPEFLIYFQGTGAADDSGLPNDRFFAVRPEGSVSTLKIQRTERGDSAVYLCASSLSGTSYNEQFFGPGTRLTVL.

This clonotype was seen more than once but under ten times. The V gene is TRBV20-1, the J gene TRBJ2-3; D unresolved. CDR3 length equals 14 residues. Looked up from germline, CDR1 is DFQATT and CDR2 is SNEGSKA (reference sequence). Deletions cut 3 bases from V and 2 bases from J, with 12 bases between. CDR3 nucleotides: TGCAGTGCTAGTGGAATTTTCTCCACAGATACGCAGTATTTT. Translation gives CSASGIFSTDTQYF.

This clonotype turned up a few times. V and J are TRBV7-2 and TRBJ2-3, with D unclear. CDR1 SGHTA and CDR2 FQGNSA come from the germline V gene. Trimming shortened V by 0 bases and J by 6 bases, and 13 bases separated the two germline ends. The CDR3 length is 15 residues. The CDR3 spells CASSLAGRNTDTQYF. The CDR3 DNA follows: TGTGCCAGCAGCTTAGCTGGCAGAAACACGGATACGCAGTATTTT.

This clonotype came up a few times. The chain links TRBV6-6 to TRBJ2-7; D is possibly TRBD2 (6 bases). Germline V gives CDR1 MNHNY, CDR2 SVGAGI (reference sequence). This CDR3 comprises 17 residues. V gave up 0 bases and J gave up 4 bases, with 19 bases separating them. This CDR3 reads CASSYSKGGPMDYEQYF. The CDR3 coding sequence is TGTGCCAGCAGTTACTCGAAGGGAGGACCTATGGATTACGAGCAGTACTTC.